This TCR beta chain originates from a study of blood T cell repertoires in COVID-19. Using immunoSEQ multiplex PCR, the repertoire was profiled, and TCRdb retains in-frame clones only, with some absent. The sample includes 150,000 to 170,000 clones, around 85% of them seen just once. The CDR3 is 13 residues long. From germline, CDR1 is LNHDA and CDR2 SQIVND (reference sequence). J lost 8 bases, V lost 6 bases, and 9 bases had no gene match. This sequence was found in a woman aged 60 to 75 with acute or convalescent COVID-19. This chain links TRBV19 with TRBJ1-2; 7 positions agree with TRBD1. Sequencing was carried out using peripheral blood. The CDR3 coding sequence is TGTGCCAGTAGCTTGAACAGGGGCGGGGGCTACACCTTC. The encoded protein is CASSLNRGGGYTF. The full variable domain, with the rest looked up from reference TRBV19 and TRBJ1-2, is DGGITQSPKYLFRKEGQNVTLSCEQNLNHDAMYWYRQDPGQGLRLIYYSQIVNDFQKGDIAEGYSVSREKKESFPLTVTSAQKNPTAFYLCASSLNRGGGYTFGSGTRLTVV.